One and the same sample provided the 24 T cell receptor beta chains below, sequenced in a study of cytomegalovirus exposure and HLA in healthy donors. 60 Vbeta and 13 Jbeta primers were used in PCR. Generated by immunoSEQ multiplex PCR, the TCRdb table keeps only in-frame clones and is missing some. The data contain about 110,000 clones, under 85% of them singletons. The sample consisted of PBMCs. These TCRs come from a young man in good health and CMV-seropositive.

This chain links TRBV19 with TRBJ1-1, with 8 positions matching TRBD1. After removal of 2 bases from V and 5 bases from J, the junction contained 4 bases not matched to a gene. Germline V gene lookup returns CDR1 LNHDA and CDR2 SQIVND (reference sequence). The CDR3 spans 14 residues. In nucleotides, the CDR3 is TGTGCCAGTAGTATATCAGGGGGCGAAACTGAAGCTTTCTTT. Protein product: CASSISGGETEAFF.

V is TRBV7-2 and J is TRBJ2-2, with TRBD1 as a possible D gene (6 bases). This CDR3 has 16 residues. V lost 2 bases and J 6 bases, leaving 16 bases between the germline ends. CDR1 SGHTA and CDR2 FQGNSA come from the germline V gene. The CDR3 protein is CASSLSRVGQSGELFF. The CDR3 DNA reads as TGTGCCAGCAGCTTATCGCGAGTGGGACAATCCGGGGAGCTGTTTTTT.

The V and J genes are TRBV5-4 and TRBJ2-3, with D possibly TRBD2 on 7 matching bases. V was cut by 2 bases and J by 8 bases, with 15 bases left in between. Germline V CDR1 and CDR2: SGHNT, YYREEE (reference sequence). The CDR3 is made up of 14 amino acids. This CDR3 reads CASSLGGRGSTQYF. The CDR3 DNA follows: TGTGCCAGCAGCTTAGGGGGGAGGGGGAGTACGCAGTATTTT.

A remark on this clone: Additional DNA sequences in this sample encode the identical CDR3. The V call is TRBV7-2, the J call TRBJ1-5; D is undetermined. With 5 bases removed from V and 5 bases from J, the gap between germline ends came to 10 bases. This CDR3 spans 13 amino acids. Per germline, CDR1 SGHTA and CDR2 FQGNSA. The DNA for the CDR3 is TGTGCCAGCAGCATTAGGAGAGATCAGCCCCAGCATTTT. Translation gives CASSIRRDQPQHF.

The rearrangement links TRBV6-6 to TRBJ2-5; no clear D. The tail of the sequence fits TRBJ2-7 better, so the J call may be wrong. In germline, CDR1 is MNHNY, CDR2 SVGAGI (reference sequence). This CDR3 has 14 residues. The CDR3 coding sequence is TGTGCCAGCAGTTACACGGACGGTTGGGGCGAGCAGTACTTC. This encodes CASSYTDGWGEQYF.

This clone was found a few times. As DNA, the CDR3 is TGCGCCAGCAGCCAAAGCTGGGGGGGGGTGCGCTCAGATACGCAGTATTTT. This encodes CASSQSWGGVRSDTQYF. The rearrangement links TRBV4-1 to TRBJ2-3; 7 positions agree with TRBD2. Germline trimming cut 2 bases from V and 4 bases from J; bases unmatched to any gene: 12. The CDR3 is 17 residues long. The germline CDR1 and CDR2 sequences are MGHRA and YSYEKL.

The V call is TRBV11-2, the J call TRBJ1-4, with 9 bases identical to TRBD1. This CDR3 is built from 15 residues. Germline lookup yields CDR1 SGHAT and CDR2 FQNNGV. V shed 1 base and J 8 bases; nucleotides not matched to a gene: 5. The CDR3 DNA sequence: TGTGCCAGCAGCTTAGGGGACAGGGATTTCGAAAAACTGTTTTTT. Its translation: CASSLGDRDFEKLFF.

This chain links TRBV9 with TRBJ2-2; TRBD2 matches 12 bases. Germline values: CDR1 SGDLS, CDR2 YYNGEE. This CDR3 has 15 residues. Germline trimming cut 3 bases from V and 7 bases from J; bases unmatched to any gene: 4. As DNA, the CDR3 is TGTGCCAGCAGCGCCGGACTAGCGGGGAGCGGGGAGCTGTTTTTT. Its translation: CASSAGLAGSGELFF. The entire variable domain, with the rest obtained from reference TRBV9 and TRBJ2-2, is as follows: DSGVTQTPKHLITATGQRVTLRCSPRSGDLSVYWYQQSLDQGLQFLIQYYNGEERAKGNILERFSAQQFPDLHSELNLSSLELGDSALYFCASSAGLAGSGELFFGEGSRLTVL.

The V gene is TRBV10-3, the J gene TRBJ2-2; perhaps TRBD1 as D (6 bases). Germline V gene data show CDR1 as ENHRY and CDR2 as SYGVKD. V was trimmed by 6 bases and J by 0 bases, leaving 11 bases between them. The CDR3 totals 15 residues. CDR3 protein: CAISPGTTNTGELFF. In DNA, the CDR3 is TGTGCCATCAGCCCCGGGACAACGAACACCGGGGAGCTGTTTTTT.

The J gene is TRBJ2-2, the V gene TRBV7-9; 10 bases are a match to TRBD2. Germline CDR1 is SEHNR and CDR2 is FQNEAQ (reference sequence). After removal of 5 bases from V and 0 bases from J, the junction contained 9 bases not matched to a gene. This CDR3 region has 18 residues. The CDR3 sequence is CASSGLAVYTANTGELFF. Written as DNA, the CDR3 is TGTGCCAGCAGCGGACTAGCGGTGTACACCGCGAACACCGGGGAGCTGTTTTTT.

V is TRBV2 and J is TRBJ2-2; no firm D call. CDR3 length: 14 residues. V was clipped by 6 bases and J by 3 bases, with 11 bases between them. In germline, CDR1 is SNHLY, CDR2 FYNNEI. CDR3 coding DNA: TGTGCCAGCAGGGAACTCACAGACACCGGGGAGCTGTTTTTT. Its translation is CASRELTDTGELFF.

V gene TRBV10-1 combines with J gene TRBJ2-7, with 7 positions matching TRBD1. The CDR3 is 13 residues long. Germline CDR1 and CDR2: WNHNN and SYGVQD (reference sequence). Trimming at V came to 6 bases and at J to 0 bases, leaving 2 bases not matched to a gene. The CDR3 DNA reads TGCGCCAGCAGCCGGGACAGCTCCTACGAGCAGTACTTC. It codes for CASSRDSSYEQYF.

This chain links TRBV27 with TRBJ1-2; 9 bases match TRBD1. Germline-derived CDR1 and CDR2 are MNHEY and SMNVEV (reference sequence). The CDR3 consists of 16 residues. With 5 bases clipped from V and 2 bases from J, the junction kept 9 bases outside the gene matches. As DNA, the CDR3 is TGTGCCAGCAGTACGAGATGGGGGACAGGGAACTATGGCTACACCTTC. It specifies CASSTRWGTGNYGYTF.

The rearrangement links TRBV19 to TRBJ2-7; D may be TRBD1 (5 bases). This CDR3 spans 12 amino acids. The V and J ends lost 5 bases and 3 bases respectively, with 8 bases between them. CDR1 is LNHDA and CDR2 is SQIVND in the germline V gene (reference sequence). In DNA form, the CDR3 reads TGTGCCAGTAGTCCGGACAACTACGAGCAGTACTTC. Encoded protein: CASSPDNYEQYF.

The table lists this clone with many counts. This chain connects TRBV27 to TRBJ1-4; weak D call: TRBD1 (6 bases). This CDR3 has 17 amino acids. The V gene lost 6 bases and the J gene lost 0 bases, with 17 bases spanning the gap. Per germline, CDR1 MNHEY and CDR2 SMNVEV (reference sequence). The CDR3 here is CASSPRGTGTTNEKLFF. As DNA, the CDR3 is TGTGCCAGCAGCCCCCGTGGAACAGGGACAACTAATGAAAAACTGTTTTTT.

The chain has TRBV7-9 and TRBJ2-7, with D perhaps TRBD2 (5 bases). The V gene's germline CDR1 is SEHNR and CDR2 FQNEAQ (reference sequence). CDR3 size: 13 residues. V lost 3 bases, J lost 10 bases, and 16 bases lay in between. CDR3 residues: CASSFSVTRDQYF. The CDR3 DNA follows: TGTGCCAGCAGCTTCTCGGTTACTAGAGACCAGTACTTC.

This chain connects TRBV6-5 to TRBJ2-1, with 14 bases lining up with TRBD2. Germline trimming cut 5 bases from V and 7 bases from J; bases unmatched to any gene: 4. Germline-derived CDR1 and CDR2 are MNHEY and SVGAGI. CDR3 length: 15 amino acids. CDR3 protein: CASSPGLAGDNEQFF. CDR3 sequence (DNA): TGTGCCAGCAGTCCGGGACTAGCGGGGGATAATGAGCAGTTCTTC.

The V and J genes are TRBV10-2 and TRBJ2-3; 8 bases are a match to TRBD1. This CDR3 comprises 15 residues. Losses at the gene ends were 3 bases for V and 1 base for J; bases not matched to a gene: 3. Germline CDR1 reads WSHSY; CDR2 reads SAAADI. The CDR3 reads CASSDPGQGTDTQYF. The CDR3 DNA reads as TGCGCCAGCAGTGATCCGGGACAGGGCACAGATACGCAGTATTTT.

As concerns this clone: This CDR3 is also generated by other DNA sequences in the sample. The CDR3 bases are TGTGCCAGCAGTGAAGGGACAGGGAACACTGAAGCTTTCTTT. This encodes CASSEGTGNTEAFF. V gene TRBV25-1 combines with J gene TRBJ1-1; TRBD1 agrees at 8 bases. This CDR3 region has 14 residues. CDR1 is MGHDK, CDR2 SYGVNS, per germline. The V and J ends lost 2 bases and 1 base, in that order; junction bases with no gene match: 0.

J is TRBJ1-2 and V is TRBV9; D gene uncertain. CDR1 and CDR2 from the germline V gene are SGDLS and YYNGEE. The CDR3 totals 13 residues. V dropped 0 bases and J dropped 3 bases, with 6 bases sitting between them. In DNA, the CDR3 is TGTGCCAGCAGCGTAGGAGTCCACTATGGCTACACCTTC. Translating it yields CASSVGVHYGYTF.

V is TRBV14 and J is TRBJ1-1, with a weak D call TRBD1 (6 bases). This CDR3 is built from 15 residues. Germline CDR1 SGHDN, CDR2 FVKESK. V was shortened by 2 bases and J by 8 bases, with 18 bases between the two germline ends. This CDR3 is CASSQFRKGGGEAFF. In nucleotides, the CDR3 is TGTGCCAGCAGCCAATTCAGGAAAGGGGGAGGGGAAGCTTTCTTT.

This clone came up a few times. The genes are TRBV13 and TRBJ1-1, with 7 nucleotides matching TRBD1. Germline CDR1 and CDR2: PRHDT and FYEKMQ (reference sequence). Trimming took 4 bases from V and 5 from J; bases not matched to a gene: 4. The CDR3 consists of 13 residues. In DNA form, the CDR3 reads TGTGCCAGCAGCTCTACAGGGGCTACTGAAGCTTTCTTT. Translation: CASSSTGATEAFF.

The chain links TRBV11-3 to TRBJ2-7; maybe TRBD2 (7 bases). Per germline, CDR1 SGHNT and CDR2 YENEEA. The CDR3 consists of 15 residues. Trimming pared 1 base from V and 1 base from J, leaving 11 bases between. CDR3 DNA sequence: TGTGCCAGCAGCTTAGGCGGGGGCCTTTCCTACGAGCAGTACTTC. Its protein is CASSLGGGLSYEQYF.

The rearrangement uses TRBV2 and TRBJ2-7, with a tentative D call TRBD1 (6 bases). The CDR3 totals 16 residues. Germline CDR1 reads SNHLY; CDR2 reads FYNNEI. The V gene lost 2 bases and the J gene lost 4 bases, with 18 bases spanning the gap. The CDR3: CASSEQLGTGTYEQYF. CDR3 DNA sequence: TGTGCCAGCAGTGAACAACTGGGTACAGGGACGTACGAGCAGTACTTC.